These 26 T cell receptor beta chains were sequenced from one sample in a study of neurological immune-mediated disorders. Each CDR3 protein is one row after TCRdb ran MiXCR on the 5' RACE reads. Of under 40,000 distinct CDR3 sequences listed, roughly 14% are singletons. Sequenced sample: PBMCs. The receptors stem from a woman between 50 and 59 years old with HTLV-1-associated myelopathy (HAM/TSP).

This clonotype was recorded many times. The chain carries TRBV5-1 and TRBJ2-7; D is unresolved. The CDR3 covers 13 residues. CDR1 is SGHRS, CDR2 YFSETQ, per germline. Trimming pared 0 bases from V and 5 bases from J, leaving 9 bases between. This CDR3 reads CASSLDVWNEQYV. The DNA of the CDR3 is TGCGCCAGCAGCTTGGATGTGTGGAACGAGCAGTACGTC.

This clonotype has more than one count but fewer than ten. The chain has TRBV5-6 and TRBJ1-2; D remains ambiguous. V dropped 0 bases and J dropped 13 bases, with 13 bases sitting between them. Germline CDR1 SGHDT, CDR2 YYEEEE. The CDR3 extends over 12 amino acids. For the CDR3, the DNA is TGTGCCAGCAGCTTGGGCGGACCGTGGTCCACCTTC. This translates into CASSLGGPWSTF.

In its sample, this clonotype was seen many times. V gene TRBV10-2 combines with J gene TRBJ2-3; D is unclear. V lost 6 bases to trimming and J lost 0 bases, with 7 bases between them. The CDR3 covers 13 residues. Germline-derived CDR1 and CDR2 are WSHSY and SAAADI. This CDR3 reads CASRVASTDTQYF. DNA of the CDR3: TGCGCCAGCAGAGTAGCCAGCACAGATACGCAGTATTTT.

The table lists this clonotype with many counts. The chain combines TRBV20-1 with TRBJ2-5; the D gene is possibly TRBD2 (5 bases). The CDR3 is 17 residues long. Germline CDR1 DFQATT, CDR2 SNEGSKA (reference sequence). Trimming left V 7 bases short and J 1 base short, with 25 bases between. CDR3: CSVSDLAASGPQETQYF. The CDR3 DNA is TGCAGTGTTTCGGACCTAGCAGCGAGCGGTCCCCAAGAGACCCAGTACTTC.

This clonotype was observed many times. The CDR3 nucleotides read TGTGCCAGCAGCTTAACCGGGGGTGCCTCTGGAAACACCATATATTTT. It encodes CASSLTGGASGNTIYF. This chain links TRBV7-3 with TRBJ1-3; D perhaps matches TRBD1 (5 bases). Germline V gene data show CDR1 as SGHTA and CDR2 as FQGTGA. V shed 0 bases and J shed 0 bases, with 9 bases lying between them. This CDR3 is built from 16 residues.

The table lists this clonotype with many counts. This chain connects TRBV7-6 to TRBJ2-3; D is ambiguous. From germline, CDR1 is SGHVS and CDR2 FNYEAQ. Trimming cost V 0 bases and J 2 bases, with 6 bases left between them. The CDR3 is made up of 14 amino acids. CDR3 residues: CASSLARNTDTQYF. Written as DNA, the CDR3 is TGTGCCAGCAGCTTAGCTAGAAACACAGATACGCAGTATTTT.

This clonotype has at least ten counts. The V gene is TRBV5-6, the J gene TRBJ1-1; weak D call: TRBD1 (5 bases). This CDR3 region has 14 residues. The germline CDR1 and CDR2 sequences are SGHDT and YYEEEE. The V and J ends lost 4 bases and 0 bases respectively, with 10 bases between them. In DNA form, the CDR3 reads TGTGCCAGCAGCCCTGACAGAGTGAACACTGAAGCTTTCTTT. Translating it yields CASSPDRVNTEAFF.

By sample share, this clonotype is medium-sized. The J gene is TRBJ2-5, the V gene TRBV12-3 or TRBV12-4; either TRBD1 or TRBD2 may fit D (5 bases each). Deletions cut 5 bases from V and 9 bases from J, with 16 bases between. The CDR3 loop spans 13 amino acids. The chain's CDR3 is CASSNEGLGAQYF. The DNA of the CDR3 is TGTGCCAGCAGTAATGAGGGGTTAGGGGCCCAGTACTTC.

This clonotype appeared many times. The rearrangement links TRBV6-6 to TRBJ1-1; D call uncertain. V was trimmed by 6 bases and J by 3 bases, leaving 11 bases between them. Germline CDR1 MNHNY, CDR2 SVGAGI (reference sequence). The CDR3 covers 13 residues. The CDR3 protein is CASSYTVYTEAFF. The CDR3 DNA reads TGTGCCAGCAGCTACACAGTATACACTGAAGCTTTCTTT.

This clonotype was observed at least ten times. The chain recombines TRBV5-1 with TRBJ1-4; D possibly corresponds to TRBD1 (5 bases). This CDR3 contains 18 residues. V gave up 4 bases and J gave up 0 bases, with 19 bases separating them. Per germline, CDR1 SGHRS and CDR2 YFSETQ. CDR3 sequence (DNA): TGCGCCAGCAGCCGGAGGTGGGACGCGTCCGCAACTAATGAAAAACTGTTTTTT. Its translation: CASSRRWDASATNEKLFF.

There are many counts of this clonotype. The J gene is TRBJ2-1, the V gene TRBV24-1; the D gene is possibly TRBD2 (5 bases). This CDR3 has 13 amino acids. Germline V lookup: CDR1 KGHDR, CDR2 SFDVKD. V was pared by 7 bases and J by 4 bases, with 10 bases between. DNA for the CDR3: TGTGCCACCAGGGGAGCGATATACAATGAGCAGTTCTTC. It specifies CATRGAIYNEQFF.

The table lists this clonotype with many counts. The chain recombines TRBV9 with TRBJ1-2; D remains unclear. Germline CDR1 reads SGDLS; CDR2 reads YYNGEE. This CDR3 has 15 residues. Trimming removed 0 bases at V and 4 bases at J, with 13 bases between. The CDR3 DNA follows: TGTGCCAGCAGCGTAGAATCGACCGCTTCCTATGGCTACACCTTC. Translation: CASSVESTASYGYTF.

In this sample, this clonotype turned up many times. The gene calls are TRBV6-5 and TRBJ1-2, with TRBD1 matching 7 bases. This CDR3 has 14 residues. V lost 2 bases to trimming and J lost 5 bases; unmatched junction nucleotides: 5. Per the germline V gene, CDR1 is MNHEY and CDR2 is SVGAGI. The CDR3 is CASSYDRAPYGYTF. The CDR3 DNA reads as TGTGCCAGCAGTTACGACAGGGCCCCTTATGGCTACACCTTC.

This clonotype has ten or more counts. The chain couples TRBV3-1 to TRBJ2-7; TRBD2 aligns across 11 bases. The length of the CDR3 is 16 residues. Germline V CDR1 and CDR2: LGHDT, YNNKEL (reference sequence). V trimming: 0 bases; J trimming: 2 bases; junction bases outside the gene matches: 3. The CDR3, as DNA: TGTGCCAGCAGCCAAGAGGGGACTAGCGGAACCTACGAGCAGTACTTC. This translates into CASSQEGTSGTYEQYF.

This clonotype was counted many times. The rearrangement uses TRBV27 and TRBJ1-1; D is unresolved. V gave up 5 bases and J gave up 0 bases, with 10 bases separating them. CDR1 is MNHEY, CDR2 SMNVEV, per germline (reference sequence). The CDR3 runs to 14 residues. CDR3 nucleotide sequence: TGTGCCAGCAGTGCGACATCCATGAACACTGAAGCTTTCTTT. It is translated as CASSATSMNTEAFF.

There are many counts of this clonotype. This chain connects TRBV11-2 to TRBJ2-1; TRBD2 aligns across 8 bases. This CDR3 spans 16 amino acids. The germline V gene encodes CDR1 SGHAT and CDR2 FQNNGV. V was clipped by 0 bases and J by 6 bases; unmatched bases: 7. The CDR3, as DNA: TGTGCCAGCAGCTTAGATCGGGTAGCGGGGCCCAATGAGCAGTTCTTC. Protein: CASSLDRVAGPNEQFF. The full variable domain, with the rest looked up from reference TRBV11-2 and TRBJ2-1, is EAGVAQSPRYKIIEKRQSVAFWCNPISGHATLYWYQQILGQGPKLLIQFQNNGVVDDSQLPKDRFSAERLKGVDSTLKIQPAKLEDSAVYLCASSLDRVAGPNEQFFGPGTRLTVL.

The chain links TRBV5-4 to TRBJ2-7, with 9 bases fitting TRBD1. The germline V gene has CDR1 SGHNT and CDR2 YYREEE (reference sequence). The CDR3 sequence is 15 residues long. The trim removed 3 bases at V and 4 bases at J, leaving 8 bases unmatched. The CDR3: CASSSPGQGIYEQYF. CDR3 sequence (DNA): TGTGCCAGCAGCTCACCGGGACAGGGTATTTACGAGCAGTACTTC.

On this clonotype: A junction boundary mismatches the germline segment, possibly from a read error. The CDR3 region is CASRAGQGAAGASVLTF. CDR3 sequence (DNA): TGTGCCAGCAGGGCGGGACAGGGGGCAGCTGGGGCCAGCGTCCTGACTTTC. The chain joins TRBV2 to TRBJ2-6; 12 bases are shared with TRBD1. Germline V lookup: CDR1 SNHLY, CDR2 FYNNEI. The CDR3 spans 17 residues. The full variable domain, with the rest looked up from reference TRBV2 and TRBJ2-6, is EPEVTQTPSHQVTQMGQEVILRCVPISNHLYFYWYRQILGQKVEFLVSFYNNEISEKSEIFDDQFSVERPDGSNFTLKIRSTKLEDSAMYFCASRAGQGAAGASVLTFGAGSRLTVL.

V and J are TRBV4-3 and TRBJ1-2; D perhaps matches TRBD1 (6 bases). The germline V gene encodes CDR1 LGHNA and CDR2 YSLEER. With 0 bases removed from V and 8 bases from J, the gap between germline ends came to 10 bases. This CDR3 is 13 amino acids long. In nucleotides, the CDR3 is TGCGCCAGCAGCCAAGAGGGGGCTGGCGGCTACACCTTC. Translation gives CASSQEGAGGYTF.

This clonotype was detected ten times or more. The chain uses TRBV12-3 or TRBV12-4 and TRBJ2-1; 8 positions match TRBD2. V trimming: 6 bases; J trimming: 4 bases; junction bases outside the gene matches: 8. This CDR3 spans 15 amino acids. CDR3 residues: CASSEAGVKYNEQFF. Here the CDR3 DNA reads TGTGCCAGCAGCGAAGCGGGGGTCAAATACAATGAGCAGTTCTTC.

This clonotype appeared many times. The V call is TRBV15, the J call TRBJ2-7; no clear D gene. The length of the CDR3 is 16 residues. Per the germline V gene, CDR1 is LNHNV and CDR2 is YYDKDF (reference sequence). Trimming cost V 5 bases and J 3 bases, with 20 bases left between them. The CDR3 region is CATSEGTILSGYEQYF. The CDR3, as DNA: TGTGCCACCAGCGAAGGAACTATACTTTCGGGCTACGAGCAGTACTTC.

The sample holds one count of this clonotype. V gene TRBV5-1 combines with J gene TRBJ2-3; a weak D match, TRBD1 (5 bases). The CDR3 loop spans 15 amino acids. Germline-derived CDR1 and CDR2 are SGHRS and YFSETQ. V shed 4 bases and J shed 0 bases, with 12 bases lying between them. The CDR3 DNA reads TGCGCCAGCAGCCTCGTACAGGAGAGCACAGATACGCAGTATTTT. This encodes CASSLVQESTDTQYF.

To note about this clonotype: A single base separates this from a much larger clone, so it may be a read error. The chain is built from TRBV19 and TRBJ2-6, with D unclear. Germline V gene sequence: CDR1 LNHDA, CDR2 SQIVND (reference sequence). The CDR3 is 15 residues long. The CDR3 protein is CASSIEGSVANVLTF. CDR3 bases: TGTGCCAGTAGTATAGAGGGGTCTGTGGCCAACGTCCTGACTTTC.

Ten or more counts support this clonotype. V and J are TRBV20-1 and TRBJ1-2; D is undetermined. From germline, CDR1 is DFQATT and CDR2 SNEGSKA (reference sequence). Trimming removed 0 bases from V and 0 bases from J, with 8 bases in between. The CDR3 runs to 14 residues. CDR3 in DNA: TGCAGTGCTAGAGAGTTGAGTTCTAACTATGGCTACACCTTC. It yields the protein CSARELSSNYGYTF.

This clonotype was counted at least ten times. V and J are TRBV10-3 and TRBJ2-5, with D perhaps matching TRBD1 or TRBD2 (5 bases each). V lost 3 bases, J lost 5 bases, and 13 bases lay in between. This CDR3 is built from 14 residues. The V gene's germline CDR1 is ENHRY and CDR2 SYGVKD. CDR3 region: CAISDSGPHETQYF. As DNA, the CDR3 is TGTGCCATCAGTGATTCGGGGCCCCATGAGACCCAGTACTTC.

At least ten counts were recorded for this clonotype. The chain employs TRBV20-1 and TRBJ1-3, with D tentatively TRBD1 (6 bases). This CDR3 region has 13 residues. The ends were cut back, 3 bases at V and 2 bases at J, with 8 bases in the middle. The germline V gene has CDR1 DFQATT and CDR2 SNEGSKA (reference sequence). This chain's CDR3 is CSASAGAGNTIYF. The DNA for the CDR3 is TGCAGTGCTAGTGCAGGGGCTGGAAACACCATATATTTT.